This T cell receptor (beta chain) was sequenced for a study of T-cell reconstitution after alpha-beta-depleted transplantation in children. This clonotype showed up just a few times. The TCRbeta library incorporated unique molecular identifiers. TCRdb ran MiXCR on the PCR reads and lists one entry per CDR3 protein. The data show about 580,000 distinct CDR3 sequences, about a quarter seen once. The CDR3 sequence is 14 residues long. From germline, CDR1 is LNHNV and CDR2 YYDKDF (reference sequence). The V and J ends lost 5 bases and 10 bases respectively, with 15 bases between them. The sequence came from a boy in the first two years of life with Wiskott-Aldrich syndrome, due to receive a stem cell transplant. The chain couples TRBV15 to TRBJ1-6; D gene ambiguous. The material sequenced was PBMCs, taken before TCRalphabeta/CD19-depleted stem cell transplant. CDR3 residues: CATSGEITESPLHF. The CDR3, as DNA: TGTGCCACCAGCGGGGAGATTACTGAATCACCCCTCCACTTT.